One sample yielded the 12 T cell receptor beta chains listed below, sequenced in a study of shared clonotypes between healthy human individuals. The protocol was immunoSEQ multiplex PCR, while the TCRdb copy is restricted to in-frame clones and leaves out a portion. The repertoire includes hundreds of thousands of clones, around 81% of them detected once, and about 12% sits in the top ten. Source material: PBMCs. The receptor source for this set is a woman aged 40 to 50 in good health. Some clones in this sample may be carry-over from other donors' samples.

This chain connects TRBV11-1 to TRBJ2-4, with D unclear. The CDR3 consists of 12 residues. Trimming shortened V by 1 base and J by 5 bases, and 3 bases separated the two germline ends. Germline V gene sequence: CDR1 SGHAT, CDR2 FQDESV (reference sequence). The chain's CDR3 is CASSLDENIQYF. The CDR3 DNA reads TGTGCCAGCAGCTTAGACGAAAACATTCAGTACTTC.

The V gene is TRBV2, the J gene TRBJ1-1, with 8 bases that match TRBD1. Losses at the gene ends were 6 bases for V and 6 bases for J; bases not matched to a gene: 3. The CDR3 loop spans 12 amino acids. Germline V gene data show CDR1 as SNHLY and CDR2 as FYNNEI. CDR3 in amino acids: CASSPQGAEAFF. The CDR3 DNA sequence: TGTGCCAGCAGCCCACAGGGGGCTGAAGCTTTCTTT.

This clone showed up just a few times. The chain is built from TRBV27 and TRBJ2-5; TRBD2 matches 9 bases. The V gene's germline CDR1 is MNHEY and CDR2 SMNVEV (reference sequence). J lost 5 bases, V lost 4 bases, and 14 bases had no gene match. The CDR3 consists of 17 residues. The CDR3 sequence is CASSSHRMREGRETQYF. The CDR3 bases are TGTGCCAGCAGTTCGCACCGTATGCGGGAGGGTCGGGAGACCCAGTACTTC.

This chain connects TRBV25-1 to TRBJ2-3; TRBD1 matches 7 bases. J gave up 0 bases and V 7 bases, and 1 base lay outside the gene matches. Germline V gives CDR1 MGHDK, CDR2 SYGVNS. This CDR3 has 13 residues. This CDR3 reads CASIQGSTDTQYF. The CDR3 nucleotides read TGTGCCAGCATACAGGGGAGCACAGATACGCAGTATTTT.

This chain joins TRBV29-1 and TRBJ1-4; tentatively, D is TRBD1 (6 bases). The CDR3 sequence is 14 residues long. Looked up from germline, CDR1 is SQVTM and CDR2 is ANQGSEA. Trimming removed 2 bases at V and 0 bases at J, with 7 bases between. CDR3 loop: CSVEQGTTNEKLFF. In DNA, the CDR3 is TGCAGCGTTGAACAGGGGACAACTAATGAAAAACTGTTTTTT.

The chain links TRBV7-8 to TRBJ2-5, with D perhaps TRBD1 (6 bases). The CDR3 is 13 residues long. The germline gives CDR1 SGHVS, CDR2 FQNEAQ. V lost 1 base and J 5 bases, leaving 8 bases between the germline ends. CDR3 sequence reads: CASSLGQGETQYF. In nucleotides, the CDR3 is TGTGCCAGCAGCTTAGGGCAGGGGGAGACCCAGTACTTC.

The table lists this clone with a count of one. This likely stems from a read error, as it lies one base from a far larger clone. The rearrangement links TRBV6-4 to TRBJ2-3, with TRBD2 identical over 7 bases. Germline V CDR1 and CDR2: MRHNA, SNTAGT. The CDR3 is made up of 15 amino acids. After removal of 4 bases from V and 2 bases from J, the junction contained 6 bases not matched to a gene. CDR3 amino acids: CASSVGGSPTDTQYF. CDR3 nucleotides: TGTGCCAGCAGTGTGGGCGGGAGCCCCACAGATACGCAGTATTTT.

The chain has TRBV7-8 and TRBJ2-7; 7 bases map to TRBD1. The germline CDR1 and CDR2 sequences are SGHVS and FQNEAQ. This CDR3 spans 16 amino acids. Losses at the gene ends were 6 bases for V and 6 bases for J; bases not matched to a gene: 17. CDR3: CASSWKLDRTIFEQYF. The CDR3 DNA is TGTGCCAGCAGTTGGAAATTGGACAGGACAATCTTCGAGCAGTACTTC.

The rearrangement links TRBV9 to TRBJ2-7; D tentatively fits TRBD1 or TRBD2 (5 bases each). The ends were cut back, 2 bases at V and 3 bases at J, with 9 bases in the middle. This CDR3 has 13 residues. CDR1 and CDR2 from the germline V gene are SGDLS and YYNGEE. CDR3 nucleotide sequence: TGTGCCAGCAGCGTTGGGACGCGCTACGAGCAGTACTTC. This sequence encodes CASSVGTRYEQYF. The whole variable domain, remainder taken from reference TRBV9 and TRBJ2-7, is DSGVTQTPKHLITATGQRVTLRCSPRSGDLSVYWYQQSLDQGLQFLIQYYNGEERAKGNILERFSAQQFPDLHSELNLSSLELGDSALYFCASSVGTRYEQYFGPGTRLTVT.

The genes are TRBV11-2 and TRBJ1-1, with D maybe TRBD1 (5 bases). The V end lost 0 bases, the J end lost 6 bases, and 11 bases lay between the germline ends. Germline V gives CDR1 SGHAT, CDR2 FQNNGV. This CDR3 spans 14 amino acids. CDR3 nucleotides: TGTGCCAGCAGCTTAGATCGGTTCAGGGCTGAAGCTTTCTTT. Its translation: CASSLDRFRAEAFF.

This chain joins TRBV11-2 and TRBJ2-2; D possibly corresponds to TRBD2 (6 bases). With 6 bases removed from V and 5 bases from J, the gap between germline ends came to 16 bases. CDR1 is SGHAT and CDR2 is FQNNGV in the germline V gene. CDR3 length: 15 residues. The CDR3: CASRGLAYRTGELFF. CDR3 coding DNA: TGTGCCAGCAGGGGGCTAGCGTATCGTACCGGGGAGCTGTTTTTT.

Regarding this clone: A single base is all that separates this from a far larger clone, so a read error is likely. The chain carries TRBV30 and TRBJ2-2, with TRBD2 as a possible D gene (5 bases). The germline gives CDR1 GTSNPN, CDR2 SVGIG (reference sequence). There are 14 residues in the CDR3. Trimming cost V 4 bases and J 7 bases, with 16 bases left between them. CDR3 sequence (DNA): TGTGCCTGGAATGCCCAGCCCCGGGGCGGGGAGCTGTTTTTT. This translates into CAWNAQPRGGELFF.